Described below is a single T cell receptor beta chain sequence and its context. The sample comes from a study of blood T cell repertoires in COVID-19. Overall study: Researchers got acute and convalescent COVID-19 samples from the United States, Italy and Spain.

There are 15 residues in the CDR3. Germline trimming cut 2 bases from V and 5 bases from J; bases unmatched to any gene: 4. CDR1 and CDR2 from the germline V gene are MNHNY and SVGAGI (reference sequence). Sequencing used immunoSEQ multiplex PCR; TCRdb keeps in-frame clones, though not all of them. The sample consists of around 110,000 clones, over 75% of them appearing once. This receptor was obtained from a woman aged 65 to 85 with acute or convalescent COVID-19. The J gene is TRBJ1-1, the V gene TRBV6-6; 11 bases map to TRBD1. Sample: peripheral blood. Written as DNA, the CDR3 is TGTGCCAGCAGTTACGCCGGGACAGGGGGGACTGAAGCTTTCTTT. Protein: CASSYAGTGGTEAFF.